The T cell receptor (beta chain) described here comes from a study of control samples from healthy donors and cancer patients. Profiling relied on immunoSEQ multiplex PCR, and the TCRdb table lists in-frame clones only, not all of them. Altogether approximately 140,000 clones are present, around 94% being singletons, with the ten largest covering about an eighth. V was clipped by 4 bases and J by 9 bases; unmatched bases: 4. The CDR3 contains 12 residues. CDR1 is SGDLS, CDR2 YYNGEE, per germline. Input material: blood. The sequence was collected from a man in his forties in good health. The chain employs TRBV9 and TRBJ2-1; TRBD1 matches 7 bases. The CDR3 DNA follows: TGTGCCAGCAGCTTGGGACAGAGTGAGCAGTTCTTC. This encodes CASSLGQSEQFF.